This record covers a single T cell receptor beta chain. This sample is part of a study of blood T cell repertoires in COVID-19. Looking at the study overall: Whether acute or convalescent, the COVID-19 samples came from the United States, Italy and Spain. Sources were T cells, B-cell-depleted T cells, or PBMCs; the material itself was cDNA or gDNA.

The CDR3 has 13 amino acids. V was trimmed by 3 bases and J by 8 bases, leaving 13 bases between them. In the authors' workflow: Reference gene primers were amplified, and this amplification served to estimate nucleated cell counts. Data came from immunoSEQ multiplex PCR; TCRdb stores just in-frame clones and leaves some out. The V and J calls and clone size are taken from that table; D and trimming were inferred from the DNA. The table lists about 270,000 clones, around nine tenths of them singletons. This TCR derives from a man between 35 and 55 years old with active or convalescent COVID-19. The rearrangement joins TRBV12-3 or TRBV12-4 to TRBJ1-2; D is uncertain. The sequenced sample consisted of peripheral blood. CDR3 sequence: CASSFERLGGYTF. The CDR3 DNA reads TGTGCCAGCAGTTTTGAGAGGCTCGGGGGCTACACCTTC.